Listed here is a single T cell receptor beta chain. Its antigen is not identified. CDR1 SNHLY and CDR2 FYNNEI come from the germline V gene. The trim removed 4 bases at V and 8 bases at J, leaving 5 bases unmatched. CDR3 length: 14 residues. This sample stems from a study of CD4+ T cells in melanoma. Findings and caveats of the study: A reported correlation linked neoantigen-specific CD4+ T cells to CD8+, macrophage and B cell function.

This table comes from immunoSEQ multiplex PCR, and its TCRdb copy is limited to in-frame clones, with some not included. The sample has about 11,000 clones; about 70% are singletons. The sequenced sample consisted of cells from a culture (not recorded whether cultured in vitro). J is TRBJ1-4 and V is TRBV2; TRBD1 matches at 9 bases. This TCR was sampled from a human donor with melanoma. In DNA, the CDR3 is TGTGCCAGCAGTGCGGTGGGACAGGGCGAAAAACTGTTTTTT. Residues: CASSAVGQGEKLFF. The full variable domain, completed using reference TRBV2 and TRBJ1-4, is EPEVTQTPSHQVTQMGQEVILRCVPISNHLYFYWYRQILGQKVEFLVSFYNNEISEKSEIFDDQFSVERPDGSNFTLKIRSTKLEDSAMYFCASSAVGQGEKLFFGSGTQLSVL.